These 14 T cell receptor beta chains were all obtained from the same sample, sequenced in a study of blood T cell repertoires in COVID-19 (dated by TCRdb to 2020 to 2022). The library was made by the immunoSEQ multiplex PCR assay. TCRdb carries this immuneACCESS record with in-frame sequences only. Its versions omit some clonotypes, under half of them owing to an unresolved V gene in the studies checked, with the rest unexplained. This sample comprises fewer than 50,000 clones, around 90% of them detected only once. The top ten clonotypes cover 20% to 25% of the sample. The sample comprised peripheral blood. The receptors were sampled from a man aged 55 to 70 with active or convalescent COVID-19.

The V gene is TRBV9, the J gene TRBJ1-1, with 7 bases lining up with TRBD1. V shed 6 bases, J shed 8 bases, and the junction held 16 bases outside the gene matches. The germline V gene has CDR1 SGDLS and CDR2 YYNGEE. CDR3 length: 15 amino acids. Here the CDR3 reads CASTKGDFKGAEAFF. As DNA, the CDR3 is TGTGCCAGCACCAAGGGGGACTTTAAGGGGGCCGAAGCTTTCTTT.

The genes are TRBV5-1 and TRBJ2-5; D gene unclear. CDR1 is SGHRS and CDR2 is YFSETQ in the germline V gene. This CDR3 spans 13 amino acids. With 0 bases removed from V and 5 bases from J, the gap between germline ends came to 8 bases. This chain's CDR3 is CASSLGQRETQYF. CDR3 coding DNA: TGCGCCAGCAGCTTGGGGCAGAGGGAGACCCAGTACTTC.

This chain joins TRBV4-3 and TRBJ1-5; D perhaps matches TRBD1 (5 bases). This CDR3 region has 17 residues. Between the trimmed V and J ends, which lost 0 bases and 5 bases, there was a span of 17 bases. Germline V gene lookup returns CDR1 LGHNA and CDR2 YSLEER. The CDR3 loop reads CASSQDVAGRYDQPQHF. The CDR3 DNA reads TGCGCCAGCAGCCAAGATGTCGCAGGGAGGTACGATCAGCCCCAGCATTTT.

The chain recombines TRBV7-2 with TRBJ1-3, with D possibly TRBD1 on 5 matching bases. Germline assignment: CDR1 SGHTA and CDR2 FQGNSA. The V gene lost 1 base and the J gene lost 0 bases, with 13 bases spanning the gap. The CDR3 runs to 17 residues. The CDR3 sequence: CASSLVGGGVSGNTIYF. The CDR3 bases are TGTGCCAGCAGCTTAGTTGGGGGAGGGGTCTCTGGAAACACCATATATTTT.

V gene TRBV5-1 combines with J gene TRBJ1-1; unclear D gene. Germline V gene data show CDR1 as SGHRS and CDR2 as YFSETQ. This CDR3 is 14 amino acids long. Trimming cost V 0 bases and J 4 bases, with 10 bases left between them. CDR3 bases: TGCGCCAGCAGCTTGGGGGAACGGGGCACTGAAGCTTTCTTT. Translated, it gives CASSLGERGTEAFF. The full variable domain, completed using reference TRBV5-1 and TRBJ1-1, is KAGVTQTPRYLIKTRGQQVTLSCSPISGHRSVSWYQQTPGQGLQFLFEYFSETQRNKGNFPGRFSGRQFSNSRSEMNVSTLELGDSALYLCASSLGERGTEAFFGQGTRLTVV.

This clone is a singleton in its sample. The gene calls are TRBV9 and TRBJ1-2; TRBD1 might be the D (6 bases). Per the germline V gene, CDR1 is SGDLS and CDR2 is YYNGEE. The V end was cut by 2 bases, the J end by 6 bases, with 11 bases between. The CDR3 sequence is 13 residues long. The CDR3 DNA sequence: TGTGCCAGCAGCGTCGGGGGGGCTGATGGCTACACCTTC. Protein sequence: CASSVGGADGYTF.

This clone was detected only once. The chain couples TRBV15 to TRBJ2-5, with 14 positions matching TRBD2. V lost 7 bases to trimming and J lost 2 bases; unmatched junction nucleotides: 6. Germline loops: CDR1 LNHNV, CDR2 YYDKDF (reference sequence). The CDR3 runs to 16 residues. The CDR3 sequence: CATKGLAGVGQETQYF. CDR3 coding DNA: TGTGCCACCAAGGGACTAGCGGGAGTGGGGCAAGAGACCCAGTACTTC. Combining the CDR3 with reference TRBV15 and TRBJ2-5 gives the whole variable domain DAMVIQNPRYQVTQFGKPVTLSCSQTLNHNVMYWYQQKSSQAPKLLFHYYDKDFNNEADTPDNFQSRRPNTSFCFLDIRSPGLGDTAMYLCATKGLAGVGQETQYFGPGTRLLVL.

In nucleotides, the CDR3 is TGTGCCAGCAGCAAAGAGAAAAGCGGGAAAGGGCCTCGGGAGACCCAGTACTTC. Its protein is CASSKEKSGKGPRETQYF. The rearrangement uses TRBV21-1 and TRBJ2-5; the DNA was not used to check the table's D call, TRBD2. TRBV21-1 is tagged as a pseudogene. This CDR3 has 18 amino acids.

The chain couples TRBV27 to TRBJ2-3, with 8 bases that match TRBD1. V shed 6 bases, J shed 5 bases, and the junction held 16 bases outside the gene matches. CDR1 and CDR2 from the germline V gene are MNHEY and SMNVEV (reference sequence). The CDR3 contains 17 residues. The CDR3 protein is CASRPSVRDRKLDTQYF. CDR3 in DNA: TGTGCCAGCAGACCATCGGTTCGGGACAGGAAATTAGATACGCAGTATTTT.

This clone appeared a single time. This chain uses TRBV2 with TRBJ2-1; D possibly corresponds to TRBD2 (6 bases). The CDR3 spans 15 residues. V was pared by 7 bases and J by 0 bases, with 13 bases between. Germline V CDR1 and CDR2: SNHLY, FYNNEI. This chain's CDR3 is CASKLLALSYNEQFF. CDR3 nucleotides: TGTGCCAGCAAACTTCTAGCGCTCTCCTACAATGAGCAGTTCTTC.

CDR3 coding DNA: TGTGCCAGCAGTTACTCGGCAGGGAAGGGATACGAGCAGTACTTC. Its translation: CASSYSAGKGYEQYF. V and J are TRBV6-2 or TRBV6-3 and TRBJ2-7, with D possibly being TRBD1 (5 bases). Trimming removed 0 bases from V and 4 bases from J, with 13 bases in between. This CDR3 region has 15 residues. Germline V CDR1 and CDR2: MNHEY, SVGEGT.

The rearrangement uses TRBV27 and TRBJ2-2, with 7 bases aligning to TRBD2. The germline V gene encodes CDR1 MNHEY and CDR2 SMNVEV (reference sequence). CDR3 size: 15 residues. The V segment lost 4 bases and the J segment 4 bases; nucleotides outside the gene matches: 6. In DNA form, the CDR3 reads TGTGCCAGCAGTTGGGGGGGACTTCTCACCGGGGAGCTGTTTTTT. Its translation is CASSWGGLLTGELFF.

The rearrangement links TRBV2 to TRBJ2-3; TRBD2 agrees at 10 bases. The CDR3 contains 16 residues. Per germline, CDR1 SNHLY and CDR2 FYNNEI. The junction had 6 bases not matched to a gene; V was cut back by 6 bases and J by 0 bases. In DNA, the CDR3 is TGTGCCAGCAGGGGAGGACTAGCGGCTAGCACAGATACGCAGTATTTT. This encodes CASRGGLAASTDTQYF.

The rearrangement links TRBV2 to TRBJ2-3; D uncertain. This CDR3 has 13 amino acids. Per germline, CDR1 SNHLY and CDR2 FYNNEI. Trimming shortened V by 9 bases and J by 3 bases, and 13 bases separated the two germline ends. The CDR3 sequence: CASTRLRTDTQYF. Here the CDR3 DNA reads TGTGCCAGTACTCGTTTGCGAACAGATACGCAGTATTTT.